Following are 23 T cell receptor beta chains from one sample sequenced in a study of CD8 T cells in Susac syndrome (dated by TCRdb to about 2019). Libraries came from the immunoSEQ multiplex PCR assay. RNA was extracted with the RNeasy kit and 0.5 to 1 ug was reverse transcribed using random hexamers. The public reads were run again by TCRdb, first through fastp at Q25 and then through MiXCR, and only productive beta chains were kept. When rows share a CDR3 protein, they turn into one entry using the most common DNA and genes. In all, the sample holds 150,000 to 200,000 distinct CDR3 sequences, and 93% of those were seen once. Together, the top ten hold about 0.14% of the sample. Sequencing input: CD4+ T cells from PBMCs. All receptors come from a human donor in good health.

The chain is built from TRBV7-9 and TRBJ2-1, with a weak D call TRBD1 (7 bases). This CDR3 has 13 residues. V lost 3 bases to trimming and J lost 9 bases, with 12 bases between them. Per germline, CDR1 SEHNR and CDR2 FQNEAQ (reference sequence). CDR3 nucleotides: TGTGCCAGCAGCTTTGCGCAGGGGGGTGAGCAGTTCTTC. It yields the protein CASSFAQGGEQFF. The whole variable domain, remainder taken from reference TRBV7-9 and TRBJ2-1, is DTGVSQNPRHKITKRGQNVTFRCDPISEHNRLYWYRQTLGQGPEFLTYFQNEAQLEKSRLLSDRFSAERPKGSFSTLEIQRTEQGDSAMYLCASSFAQGGEQFFGPGTRLTVL.

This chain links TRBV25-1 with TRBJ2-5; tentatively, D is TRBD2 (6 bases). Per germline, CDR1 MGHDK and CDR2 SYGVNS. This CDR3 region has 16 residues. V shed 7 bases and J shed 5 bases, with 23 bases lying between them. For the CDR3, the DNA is TGTGCCAGCACTAAAAGGTTGGCGGTCGCGGGGGAGACCCAGTACTTC. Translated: CASTKRLAVAGETQYF.

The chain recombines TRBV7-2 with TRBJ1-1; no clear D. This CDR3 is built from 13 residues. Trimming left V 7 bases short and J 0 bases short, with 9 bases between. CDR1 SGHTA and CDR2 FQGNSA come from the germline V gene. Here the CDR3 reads CASMARLNTEAFF. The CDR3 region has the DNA TGTGCCAGCATGGCAAGATTGAACACTGAAGCTTTCTTT.

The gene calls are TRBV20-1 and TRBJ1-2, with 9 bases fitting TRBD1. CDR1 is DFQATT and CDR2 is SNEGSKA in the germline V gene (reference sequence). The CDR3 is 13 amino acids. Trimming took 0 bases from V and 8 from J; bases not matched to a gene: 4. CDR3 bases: TGCAGTGCTAGAGACGGGACAGGGAAGGGCTACACCTTC. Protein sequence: CSARDGTGKGYTF.

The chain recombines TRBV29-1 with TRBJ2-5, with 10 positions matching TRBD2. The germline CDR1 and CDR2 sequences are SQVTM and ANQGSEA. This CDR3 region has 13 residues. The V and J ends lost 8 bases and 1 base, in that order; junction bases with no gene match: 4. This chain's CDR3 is CSSSGGFQETQYF. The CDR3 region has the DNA TGCAGCAGTAGCGGGGGGTTCCAAGAGACCCAGTACTTC.

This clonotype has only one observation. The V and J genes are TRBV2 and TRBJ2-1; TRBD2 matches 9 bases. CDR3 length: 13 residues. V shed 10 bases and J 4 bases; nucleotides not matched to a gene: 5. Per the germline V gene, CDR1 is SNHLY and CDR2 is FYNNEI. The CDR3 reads CATTSGPYNEQFF. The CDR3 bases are TGTGCCACCACTAGCGGGCCGTACAATGAGCAGTTCTTC.

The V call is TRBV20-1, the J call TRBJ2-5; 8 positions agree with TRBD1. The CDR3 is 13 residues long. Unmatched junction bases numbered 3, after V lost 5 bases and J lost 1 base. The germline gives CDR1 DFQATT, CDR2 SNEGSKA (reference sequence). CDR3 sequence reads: CSAADRVQETQYF. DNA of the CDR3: TGCAGTGCTGCGGACAGGGTCCAAGAGACCCAGTACTTC.

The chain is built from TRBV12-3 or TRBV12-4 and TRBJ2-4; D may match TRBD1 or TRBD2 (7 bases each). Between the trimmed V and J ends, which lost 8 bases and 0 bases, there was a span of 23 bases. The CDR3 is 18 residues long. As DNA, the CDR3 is TGTGCCAGCTCTCAGGGGGGGGACAGCACTTTAGCCAAAAACATTCAGTACTTC. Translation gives CASSQGGDSTLAKNIQYF.

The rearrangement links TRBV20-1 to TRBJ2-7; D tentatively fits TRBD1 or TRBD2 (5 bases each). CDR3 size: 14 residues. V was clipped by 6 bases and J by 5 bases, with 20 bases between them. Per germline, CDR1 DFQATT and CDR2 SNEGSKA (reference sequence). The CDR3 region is CSATGNPGINEQYF. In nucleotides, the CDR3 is TGCAGTGCCACCGGGAATCCAGGGATAAACGAGCAGTACTTC.

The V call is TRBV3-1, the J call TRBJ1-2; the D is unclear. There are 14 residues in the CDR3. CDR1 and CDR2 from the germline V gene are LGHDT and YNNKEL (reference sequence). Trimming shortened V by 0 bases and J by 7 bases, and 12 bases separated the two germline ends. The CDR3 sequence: CASSQDGGRVGYTF. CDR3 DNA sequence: TGTGCCAGCAGCCAAGATGGAGGGCGGGTTGGCTACACCTTC.

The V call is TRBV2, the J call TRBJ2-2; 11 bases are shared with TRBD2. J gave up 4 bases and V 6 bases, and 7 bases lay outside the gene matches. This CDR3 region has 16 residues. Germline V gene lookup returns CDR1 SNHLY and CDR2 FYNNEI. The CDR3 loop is CASRYLAGGLTGELFF. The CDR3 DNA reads TGTGCCAGCAGATATTTAGCGGGGGGGCTCACCGGGGAGCTGTTTTTT.

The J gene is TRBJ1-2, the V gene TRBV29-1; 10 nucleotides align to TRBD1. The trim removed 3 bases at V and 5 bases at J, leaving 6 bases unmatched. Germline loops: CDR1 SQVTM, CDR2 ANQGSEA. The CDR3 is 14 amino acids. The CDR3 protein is CSVEPVDRGYGYTF. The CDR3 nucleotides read TGCAGCGTTGAGCCGGTGGACAGGGGGTATGGCTACACCTTC.

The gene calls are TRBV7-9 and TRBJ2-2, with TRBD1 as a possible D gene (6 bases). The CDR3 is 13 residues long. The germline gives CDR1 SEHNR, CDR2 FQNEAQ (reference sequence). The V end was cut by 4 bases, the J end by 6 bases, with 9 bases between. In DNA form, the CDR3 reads TGTGCCAGCAGCTACACAGGGCCCGGGGAGCTGTTTTTT. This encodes CASSYTGPGELFF. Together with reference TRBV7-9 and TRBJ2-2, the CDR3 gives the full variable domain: DTGVSQNPRHKITKRGQNVTFRCDPISEHNRLYWYRQTLGQGPEFLTYFQNEAQLEKSRLLSDRFSAERPKGSFSTLEIQRTEQGDSAMYLCASSYTGPGELFFGEGSRLTVL.

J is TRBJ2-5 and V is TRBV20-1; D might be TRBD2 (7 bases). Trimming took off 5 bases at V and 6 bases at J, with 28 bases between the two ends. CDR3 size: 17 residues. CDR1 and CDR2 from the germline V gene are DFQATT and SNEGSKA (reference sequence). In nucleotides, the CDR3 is TGCAGTGCTCGGCCCAGTTTGGGGGGGCATCGGTCGAAGACCCAGTACTTC. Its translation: CSARPSLGGHRSKTQYF.

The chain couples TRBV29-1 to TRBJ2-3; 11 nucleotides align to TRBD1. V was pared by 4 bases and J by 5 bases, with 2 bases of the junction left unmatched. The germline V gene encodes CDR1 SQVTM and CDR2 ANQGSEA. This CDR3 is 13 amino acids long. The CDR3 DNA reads TGCAGCGTTGGGACAGGGGGCAGAGATACGCAGTATTTT. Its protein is CSVGTGGRDTQYF.

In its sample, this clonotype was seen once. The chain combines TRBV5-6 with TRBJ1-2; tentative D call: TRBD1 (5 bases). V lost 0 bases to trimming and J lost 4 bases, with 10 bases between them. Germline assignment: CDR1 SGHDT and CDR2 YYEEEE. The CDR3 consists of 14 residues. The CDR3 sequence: CASSLAGTRYGYTF. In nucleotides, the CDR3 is TGTGCCAGCAGCTTGGCCGGGACGCGCTATGGCTACACCTTC. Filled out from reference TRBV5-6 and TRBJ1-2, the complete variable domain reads DAGVTQSPTHLIKTRGQQVTLRCSPKSGHDTVSWYQQALGQGPQFIFQYYEEEERQRGNFPDRFSGHQFPNYSSELNVNALLLGDSALYLCASSLAGTRYGYTFGSGTRLTVV.

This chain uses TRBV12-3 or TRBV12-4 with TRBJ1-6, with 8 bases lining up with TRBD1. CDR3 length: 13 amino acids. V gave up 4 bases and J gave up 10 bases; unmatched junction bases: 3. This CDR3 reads CASSWDRSSPLHF. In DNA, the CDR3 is TGTGCCAGCAGTTGGGACAGGTCCTCACCCCTCCACTTT.

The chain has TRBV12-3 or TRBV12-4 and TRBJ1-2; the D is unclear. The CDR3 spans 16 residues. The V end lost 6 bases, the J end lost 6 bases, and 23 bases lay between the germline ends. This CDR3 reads CASSRRLPSIRDGYTF. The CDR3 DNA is TGTGCCAGCAGCCGTCGGCTCCCGTCGATTCGTGATGGCTACACCTTC.

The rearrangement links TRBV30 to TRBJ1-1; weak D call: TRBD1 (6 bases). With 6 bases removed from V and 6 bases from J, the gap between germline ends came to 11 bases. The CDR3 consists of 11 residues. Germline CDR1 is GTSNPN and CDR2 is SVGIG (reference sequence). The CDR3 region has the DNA TGTGCCTGTACCCAGGGGTCTGAAGCTTTCTTT. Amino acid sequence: CACTQGSEAFF.

The CDR3 sequence: CAISHTASGANVLTF. CDR3 DNA: TGTGCCATCAGCCATACAGCTTCTGGGGCCAACGTCCTGACTTTC. The chain combines TRBV10-3 with TRBJ2-6, with D uncertain. Germline values: CDR1 ENHRY, CDR2 SYGVKD. V shed 6 bases and J shed 1 base, with 10 bases lying between them. This CDR3 contains 15 residues.

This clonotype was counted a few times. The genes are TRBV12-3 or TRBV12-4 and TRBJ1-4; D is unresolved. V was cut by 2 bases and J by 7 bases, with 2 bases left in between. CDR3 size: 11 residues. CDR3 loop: CASSLSEKLFF. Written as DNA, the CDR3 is TGTGCCAGCAGTTTATCTGAAAAACTGTTTTTT.

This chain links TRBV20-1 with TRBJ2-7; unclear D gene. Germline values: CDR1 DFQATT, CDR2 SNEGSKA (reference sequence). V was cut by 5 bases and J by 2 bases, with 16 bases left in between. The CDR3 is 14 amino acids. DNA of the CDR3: TGCAGTGCTCGACGACGTCAGTTTCCCTACGAGCAGTACTTC. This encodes CSARRRQFPYEQYF.

CDR3 residues: CASSYSLREAFF. In DNA form, the CDR3 reads TGTGCCAGCAGTTACAGTTTACGGGAAGCTTTCTTT. This chain links TRBV6-2 or TRBV6-3 with TRBJ1-1; D is ambiguous. This CDR3 is 12 amino acids long. V gave up 2 bases and J gave up 8 bases, with 9 bases separating them. Germline CDR1 and CDR2: MNHEY and SVGEGT.